The 25 T cell receptor beta chains listed next were all sequenced from one sample in a study of blood T cell repertoires in COVID-19. The table came from immunoSEQ multiplex PCR; TCRdb's copy has only in-frame clones and leaves some out. This table holds approximately 82,000 clones, roughly 92% found once. The material sequenced was peripheral blood. Every receptor here comes from a woman aged 60-75 years with active COVID-19.

The chain carries TRBV18 and TRBJ1-6; 7 bases are a match to TRBD1. Looked up from germline, CDR1 is KGHSH and CDR2 is LQKENI. The CDR3 runs 15 residues. Trimming removed 8 bases from V and 5 bases from J; junction bases left unmatched: 9. The CDR3 spells CASAGMTGNNSPLHF. CDR3 DNA sequence: TGTGCCAGCGCCGGGATGACAGGGAATAATTCACCCCTCCACTTT.

This chain uses TRBV5-1 with TRBJ1-4, with 11 bases fitting TRBD1. CDR3 length: 16 amino acids. V lost 3 bases to trimming and J lost 4 bases; unmatched junction nucleotides: 5. Germline V lookup: CDR1 SGHRS, CDR2 YFSETQ. CDR3 amino acids: CASSSWTGGGNEKLFF. The CDR3 DNA reads as TGCGCCAGCAGCTCCTGGACAGGGGGCGGTAATGAAAAACTGTTTTTT.

CDR3 in amino acids: CATGGPASTDTQYF. DNA for the CDR3: TGTGCCACCGGGGGCCCCGCTAGCACAGATACGCAGTATTTT. This sequence joins TRBV15 and TRBJ2-3; possibly TRBD1 for D (6 bases). This CDR3 comprises 14 residues. The germline V gene encodes CDR1 LNHNV and CDR2 YYDKDF (reference sequence). V lost 8 bases, J lost 0 bases, and 12 bases lay in between.

V gene TRBV28 combines with J gene TRBJ1-4, with D tentatively TRBD1 (5 bases). This CDR3 contains 14 residues. The germline V and J ends were trimmed by 5 bases and 8 bases, with 15 bases remaining between them. Germline values: CDR1 MDHEN, CDR2 SYDVKM. CDR3 sequence (DNA): TGTGCCAGCAGTCCGCGATCCTGGGGCGAAAAACTGTTTTTT. Translating gives CASSPRSWGEKLFF.

The DNA for the CDR3 is TGTGCCAGCCTAGAGAACATGAACACTGAAGCTTTCTTT. Translation gives CASLENMNTEAFF. The rearrangement links TRBV11-3 to TRBJ1-1; D gene ambiguous. The CDR3 length is 13 residues. Trimming cost V 8 bases and J 0 bases, with 10 bases left between them. The germline V gene encodes CDR1 SGHNT and CDR2 YENEEA.

This chain joins TRBV6-1 and TRBJ1-5; D may be TRBD1 (6 bases). The germline V gene has CDR1 MNHNS and CDR2 SASEGT. Trimming removed 2 bases from V and 0 bases from J, with 11 bases in between. This CDR3 is built from 16 residues. The CDR3 sequence: CASSESGGASNQPQHF. In DNA, the CDR3 is TGTGCCAGCAGTGAAAGTGGGGGGGCTAGCAATCAGCCCCAGCATTTT.

The gene calls are TRBV28 and TRBJ1-4, with D tentatively TRBD1 (6 bases). This CDR3 contains 14 residues. CDR1 and CDR2 from the germline V gene are MDHEN and SYDVKM. V was clipped by 2 bases and J by 6 bases, with 10 bases between them. The DNA of the CDR3 is TGTGCCAGCAGTTTAAAGGGGGTTGATGAAAAACTGTTTTTT. This sequence encodes CASSLKGVDEKLFF.

CDR3 in amino acids: CASSLWGRGGNQPQHF. The CDR3 nucleotides read TGTGCCAGCAGTTTATGGGGCAGGGGAGGCAATCAGCCCCAGCATTTT. This sequence joins TRBV28 and TRBJ1-5; TRBD1 might be the D (6 bases). The CDR3 is 16 amino acids. From germline, CDR1 is MDHEN and CDR2 SYDVKM. Trimming left V 0 bases short and J 2 bases short, with 11 bases between.

This sequence joins TRBV6-6 and TRBJ1-1; D might be TRBD1 (5 bases). CDR3 size: 15 residues. V was cut by 5 bases and J by 0 bases, with 13 bases left in between. Germline V gene data show CDR1 as MNHNY and CDR2 as SVGAGI (reference sequence). CDR3 protein: CASSPRQLMNTEAFF. DNA for the CDR3: TGTGCCAGCAGTCCCAGACAGTTAATGAACACTGAAGCTTTCTTT.

J is TRBJ1-2 and V is TRBV28, with a possible D match to TRBD1 (5 bases). Trimming took 2 bases from V and 5 from J, leaving 15 bases between them. Per the germline V gene, CDR1 is MDHEN and CDR2 is SYDVKM. This CDR3 spans 15 amino acids. CDR3 amino acids: CASSLPQGLGYGYTF. The CDR3 DNA reads TGTGCCAGCAGTTTACCCCAGGGCCTGGGATATGGCTACACCTTC.

This chain connects TRBV5-4 to TRBJ1-4, with 10 bases identical to TRBD1. Germline V gene sequence: CDR1 SGHNT, CDR2 YYREEE (reference sequence). The CDR3 covers 16 residues. The V segment lost 4 bases and the J segment 2 bases; nucleotides outside the gene matches: 5. The DNA for the CDR3 is TGTGCCAGCAGCGTCGGACAGGGGGGGACTAATGAAAAACTGTTTTTT. Translated, it gives CASSVGQGGTNEKLFF.

The chain recombines TRBV10-3 with TRBJ2-7, with D perhaps TRBD2 (5 bases). Germline CDR1 ENHRY, CDR2 SYGVKD. V lost 8 bases to trimming and J lost 3 bases, with 8 bases between them. This CDR3 is 11 amino acids long. In nucleotides, the CDR3 is TGTGCCATCGGACTCGACTACGAGCAGTACTTC. Amino acid sequence: CAIGLDYEQYF.

The chain uses TRBV7-8 and TRBJ1-2; D remains ambiguous. Germline CDR1 is SGHVS and CDR2 is FQNEAQ. Deletions cut 2 bases from V and 1 base from J, with 5 bases between. The CDR3 length is 13 residues. Here the CDR3 reads CASSLSRNYGYTF. The CDR3 DNA reads as TGTGCCAGCAGCTTAAGCCGTAACTATGGCTACACCTTC.

The chain employs TRBV28 and TRBJ2-5; tentatively, D is TRBD2 (6 bases). The CDR3 spans 15 residues. Germline V gene lookup returns CDR1 MDHEN and CDR2 SYDVKM. Deletions cut 6 bases from V and 7 bases from J, with 21 bases between. CDR3 nucleotides: TGTGCCAGCAGGGACCACCTTGGGGGGTTCGGGACCCAGTACTTC. Amino acid sequence: CASRDHLGGFGTQYF.

V usage is TRBV29-1 and J usage is TRBJ2-7, with 7 bases aligning to TRBD2. This CDR3 region has 13 residues. The germline V gene has CDR1 SQVTM and CDR2 ANQGSEA. The J segment lost 6 bases and the V segment lost 3 bases, leaving 8 bases of the junction unmatched. The CDR3 protein is CSVEGRAGTEQYF. The CDR3 DNA follows: TGCAGCGTTGAGGGGAGGGCAGGGACCGAGCAGTACTTC.

This chain joins TRBV3-1 (or the pseudogene TRBV3-2) and TRBJ1-6; TRBD1 agrees at 9 bases. V lost 3 bases and J lost 7; bases outside the gene matches: 10. CDR1 and CDR2 (germline): LGHDT, YNNKEL (reference sequence). The CDR3 length is 17 residues. Written as DNA, the CDR3 is TGTGCCAGCAGCCATCGCCCCGGACAGGGGTTCAATTCACCCCTCCACTTT. Residues: CASSHRPGQGFNSPLHF.

The rearrangement uses TRBV7-9 and TRBJ2-3; the D gene is possibly TRBD1 (5 bases). Looked up from germline, CDR1 is SEHNR and CDR2 is FQNEAQ (reference sequence). Trimming took 7 bases from V and 4 from J, leaving 15 bases between them. The CDR3 is made up of 14 amino acids. CDR3 DNA: TGTGCCAGCATCGGGCAGACAGTTTCAGATACGCAGTATTTT. Protein: CASIGQTVSDTQYF.

The chain uses TRBV5-1 and TRBJ2-3; 8 bases fit TRBD1. Per the germline V gene, CDR1 is SGHRS and CDR2 is YFSETQ. This CDR3 has 16 residues. V shed 2 bases, J shed 4 bases, and the junction held 9 bases outside the gene matches. CDR3 loop: CASSFSDRGRADTQYF. CDR3 nucleotides: TGCGCCAGCAGCTTCTCCGACAGGGGTCGGGCAGATACGCAGTATTTT.

This sequence joins TRBV27 and TRBJ1-2; D is ambiguous. The length of the CDR3 is 13 residues. V lost 5 bases, J lost 2 bases, and 9 bases lay in between. Germline lookup yields CDR1 MNHEY and CDR2 SMNVEV (reference sequence). The CDR3 reads CASSPNSNYGYTF. DNA of the CDR3: TGTGCCAGCAGTCCAAACAGCAACTATGGCTACACCTTC.

The chain links TRBV7-2 to TRBJ2-1, with TRBD2 matching 11 bases. CDR1 SGHTA and CDR2 FQGNSA come from the germline V gene. Trimming took 7 bases from V and 0 from J; bases not matched to a gene: 11. The CDR3 loop spans 18 amino acids. The CDR3 bases are TGTGCCAGCACCCTAGCGGGGGGACTATCCAGCTCCTACAATGAGCAGTTCTTC. This sequence encodes CASTLAGGLSSSYNEQFF.

The rearrangement links TRBV19 to TRBJ2-1; 8 bases fit TRBD2. V lost 5 bases to trimming and J lost 8 bases; unmatched junction nucleotides: 11. This CDR3 has 15 amino acids. CDR1 LNHDA and CDR2 SQIVND come from the germline V gene (reference sequence). As DNA, the CDR3 is TGTGCCAGTAGTGGGGGACTAGGGGTAGGGGATGAGCAGTTCTTC. This gives the protein CASSGGLGVGDEQFF.

The V gene is TRBV5-1, the J gene TRBJ2-2; D is possibly TRBD1 (5 bases). Trimming took 6 bases from V and 6 from J, leaving 18 bases between them. The germline V gene encodes CDR1 SGHRS and CDR2 YFSETQ. This CDR3 spans 15 amino acids. The CDR3 here is CASKLGVLEAGELFF. In DNA form, the CDR3 reads TGCGCCAGCAAATTAGGGGTATTGGAAGCCGGGGAGCTGTTTTTT.

The V and J genes are TRBV18 and TRBJ1-6, with TRBD1 matching 9 bases. V was pared by 4 bases and J by 7 bases, with 8 bases of the junction left unmatched. The CDR3 is 16 amino acids. From germline, CDR1 is KGHSH and CDR2 LQKENI. The CDR3 region has the DNA TGTGCCAGCTCACTAACACCCGGGACAGGGAATTCACCCCTCCACTTT. Translation: CASSLTPGTGNSPLHF.

This chain links TRBV28 with TRBJ1-2, with 7 bases identical to TRBD1. This CDR3 is built from 13 residues. Germline V gene data show CDR1 as MDHEN and CDR2 as SYDVKM. V trimming: 3 bases; J trimming: 8 bases; junction bases outside the gene matches: 6. The CDR3 sequence: CASSLNRGGGYTF. DNA for the CDR3: TGTGCCAGCAGTTTGAACAGGGGTGGGGGCTACACCTTC.

The genes are TRBV7-7 and TRBJ2-4, with 10 positions matching TRBD2. From germline, CDR1 is SSHAT and CDR2 FNYEAQ (reference sequence). This CDR3 comprises 20 residues. The V segment lost 1 base and the J segment 0 bases; nucleotides outside the gene matches: 12. CDR3 DNA sequence: TGTGCCAGCAGCTTAGGGACTAGAGCGGGGGGGCCTTTAGCCAAAAACATTCAGTACTTC. Translating gives CASSLGTRAGGPLAKNIQYF. Variable domain in full (rest from reference TRBV7-7 and TRBJ2-4): GAGVSQSPRYKVTKRGQDVTLRCDPISSHATLYWYQQALGQGPEFLTYFNYEAQPDKSGLPSDRFSAERPEGSISTLTIQRTEQRDSAMYRCASSLGTRAGGPLAKNIQYFGAGTRLSVL.